The T cell receptor beta chain described here comes from a study of T cell changes during pregnancy in multiple sclerosis. Regarding this clone: Other DNA sequences within the sample encode an identical CDR3.

Trimming pared 5 bases from V and 3 bases from J, leaving 4 bases between. CDR3 size: 11 residues. Germline CDR1 reads SNHLY; CDR2 reads FYNNEI. Libraries were prepared by immunoSEQ multiplex PCR; TCRdb keeps only in-frame clonotypes and omits some of them. The sample includes fewer than 95,000 clones, about 93% of them seen just once. The clonotype originates from a female donor in good health, enrolled as a control in a pregnancy study. The sample in question was peripheral blood, obtained in the first trimester of pregnancy. The chain employs TRBV2 and TRBJ1-1; the D is unclear. The CDR3: CASSRYTEAFF. The CDR3 coding sequence is TGTGCCAGCAGTCGTTACACTGAAGCTTTCTTT.